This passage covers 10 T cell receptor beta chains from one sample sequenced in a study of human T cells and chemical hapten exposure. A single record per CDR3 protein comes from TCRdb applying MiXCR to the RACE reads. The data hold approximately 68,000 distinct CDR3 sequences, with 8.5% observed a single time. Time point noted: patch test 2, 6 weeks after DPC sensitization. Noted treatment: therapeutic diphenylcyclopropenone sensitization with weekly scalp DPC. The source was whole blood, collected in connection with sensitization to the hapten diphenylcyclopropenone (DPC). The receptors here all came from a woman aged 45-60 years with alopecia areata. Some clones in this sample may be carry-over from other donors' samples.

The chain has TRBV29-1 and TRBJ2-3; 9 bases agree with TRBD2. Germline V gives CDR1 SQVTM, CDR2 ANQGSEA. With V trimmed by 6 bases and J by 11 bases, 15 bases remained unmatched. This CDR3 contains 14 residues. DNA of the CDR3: TGCAGCGTCCTTAGCGGGAGTTTCGTCTCGGAGCAGTATTTT. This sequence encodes CSVLSGSFVSEQYF.

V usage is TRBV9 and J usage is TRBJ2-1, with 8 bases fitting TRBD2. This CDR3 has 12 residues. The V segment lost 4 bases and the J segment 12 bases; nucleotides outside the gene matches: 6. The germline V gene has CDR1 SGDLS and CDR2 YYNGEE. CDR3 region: CASSPAGVGQFF. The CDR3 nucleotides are TGTGCCAGCAGCCCAGCGGGGGTGGGGCAGTTCTTC.

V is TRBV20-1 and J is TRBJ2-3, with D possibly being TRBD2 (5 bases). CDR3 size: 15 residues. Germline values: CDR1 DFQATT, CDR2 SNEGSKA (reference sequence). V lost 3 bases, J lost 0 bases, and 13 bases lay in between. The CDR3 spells CSARRVGTSTDTQYF. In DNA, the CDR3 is TGCAGTGCTAGGAGGGTAGGAACTAGCACAGATACGCAGTATTTT.

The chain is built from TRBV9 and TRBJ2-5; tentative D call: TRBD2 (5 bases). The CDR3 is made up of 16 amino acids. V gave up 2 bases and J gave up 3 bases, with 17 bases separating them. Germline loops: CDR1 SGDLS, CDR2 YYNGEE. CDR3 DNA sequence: TGTGCCAGCAGCGTCGAGGGAAGGTGGGCCGAAGAGACCCAGTACTTC. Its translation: CASSVEGRWAEETQYF.

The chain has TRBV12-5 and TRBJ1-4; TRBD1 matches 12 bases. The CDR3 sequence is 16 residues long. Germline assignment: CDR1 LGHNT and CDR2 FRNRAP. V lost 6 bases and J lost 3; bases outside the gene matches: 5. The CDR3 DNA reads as TGTGCTAGTGGCGCCGGGACAGGGGGCTCTAATGAAAAACTGTTTTTT. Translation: CASGAGTGGSNEKLFF.

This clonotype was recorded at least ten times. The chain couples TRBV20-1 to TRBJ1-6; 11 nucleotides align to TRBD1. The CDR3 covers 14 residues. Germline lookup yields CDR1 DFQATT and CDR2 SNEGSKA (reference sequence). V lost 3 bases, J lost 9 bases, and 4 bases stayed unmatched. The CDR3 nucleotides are TGCAGTGCTAGTAGGGACAGGGGGGGTTCACCCCTCCACTTT. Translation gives CSASRDRGGSPLHF.

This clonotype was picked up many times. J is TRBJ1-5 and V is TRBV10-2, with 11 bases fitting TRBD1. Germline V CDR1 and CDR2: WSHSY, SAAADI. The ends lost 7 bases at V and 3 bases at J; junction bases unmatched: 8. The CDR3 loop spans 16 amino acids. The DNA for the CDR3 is TGCGCCAGCAAGGACAGGGGGCGGGGTAACAATCAGCCCCAGCATTTT. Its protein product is CASKDRGRGNNQPQHF.

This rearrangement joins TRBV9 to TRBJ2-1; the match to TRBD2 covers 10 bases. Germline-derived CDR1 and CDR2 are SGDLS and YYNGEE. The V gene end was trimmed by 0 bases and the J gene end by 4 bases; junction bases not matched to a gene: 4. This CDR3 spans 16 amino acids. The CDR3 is CASSVVGLAEYNEQFF. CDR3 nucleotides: TGTGCCAGCAGCGTAGTTGGACTAGCGGAGTACAATGAGCAGTTCTTC.

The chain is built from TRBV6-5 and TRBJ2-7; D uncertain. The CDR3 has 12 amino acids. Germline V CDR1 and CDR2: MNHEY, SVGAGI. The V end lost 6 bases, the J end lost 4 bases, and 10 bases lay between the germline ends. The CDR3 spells CASSNGDYEQYF. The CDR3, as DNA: TGTGCCAGCAGCAATGGGGATTACGAGCAGTACTTC.

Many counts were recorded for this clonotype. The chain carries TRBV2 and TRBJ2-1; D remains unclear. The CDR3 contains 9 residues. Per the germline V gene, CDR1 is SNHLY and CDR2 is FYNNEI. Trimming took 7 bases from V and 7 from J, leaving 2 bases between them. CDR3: CASKNEQFF. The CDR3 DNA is TGTGCCAGCAAGAATGAGCAGTTCTTC.